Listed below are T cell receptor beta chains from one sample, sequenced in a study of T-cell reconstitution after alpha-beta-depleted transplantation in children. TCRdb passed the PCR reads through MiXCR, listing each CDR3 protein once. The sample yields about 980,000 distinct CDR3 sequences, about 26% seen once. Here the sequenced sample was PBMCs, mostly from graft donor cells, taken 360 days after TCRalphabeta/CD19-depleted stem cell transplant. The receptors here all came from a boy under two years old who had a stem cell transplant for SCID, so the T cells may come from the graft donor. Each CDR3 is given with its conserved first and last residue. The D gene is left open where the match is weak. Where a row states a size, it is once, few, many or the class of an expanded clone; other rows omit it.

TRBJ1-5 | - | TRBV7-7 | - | TGTGCCAGCATCACCCTCACATCATTCACGACCCTTCAAGATCAGCCCCAGCATTTT | CASITLTSFTTLQDQPQHF
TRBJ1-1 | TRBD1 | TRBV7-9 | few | TGTGCCAGCAGCACCCCACAGGGGAGGAACACTGAAGCTTTCTTT | CASSTPQGRNTEAFF
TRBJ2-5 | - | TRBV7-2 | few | TGTGCCAGCAGCTCTTACAGAGACCAAGAGACCCAGTACTTC | CASSSYRDQETQYF
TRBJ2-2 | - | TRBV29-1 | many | TGCAGCGTTGAAGAAGGGCTCGGGACCGGGGAGCTGTTTTTT | CSVEEGLGTGELFF
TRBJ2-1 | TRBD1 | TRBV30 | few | TGTGCCTGGAGTGATGAGGGGGCCAGCTTGGGGAATGAGCAGTTCTTC | CAWSDEGASLGNEQFF
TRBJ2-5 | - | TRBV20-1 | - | TGCAGTGCTCGAGGGGCAGGGTCGTACCAAGAGACCCAGTACTTC | CSARGAGSYQETQYF
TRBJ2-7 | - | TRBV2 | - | TGTGCCAGCAGTATTTGGACGGCCGGGACATTATCCTACGAGCAGTACTTC | CASSIWTAGTLSYEQYF
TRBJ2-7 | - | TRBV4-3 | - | TGCGCCAGCAGCCAAACAGGGTCAAGCTCCTACGAGCAGTACTTC | CASSQTGSSSYEQYF
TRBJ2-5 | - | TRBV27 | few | TGTGCCAGCAGTTTTTCCGGAAAAGAGACCCAGTACTTC | CASSFSGKETQYF
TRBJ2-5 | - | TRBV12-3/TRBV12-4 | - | TGTGCCAGCAGTTTTGGGGGACACCAAGAGACCCAGTACTTC | CASSFGGHQETQYF
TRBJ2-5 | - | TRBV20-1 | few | TGCAGTGCTACCACCCTAAGGGGCGAAGAGACCCAGTACTTC | CSATTLRGEETQYF
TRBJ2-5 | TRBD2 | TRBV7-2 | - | TGTGCCAGCAGAACAGCGGGGGCCCTCCAAGAGACCCAGTACTTC | CASRTAGALQETQYF
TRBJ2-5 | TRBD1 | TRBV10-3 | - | TGTGCCATCAGTGACCTAAGGGGGCACCAAGAGACCCAGTACTTC | CAISDLRGHQETQYF
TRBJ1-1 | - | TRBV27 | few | TGTGCCAGCAGCCCACTTGTTGGGAACACTGAAGCTTTCTTT | CASSPLVGNTEAFF
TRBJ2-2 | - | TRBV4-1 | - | TGCGCCAGCAGCCAACCTTTAAGGGGTTTAGCCGGGGAGCTGTTTTTT | CASSQPLRGLAGELFF
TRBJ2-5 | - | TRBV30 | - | TGTGCCTGGAGTGTACGCCTCCGCCAAGAGACCCAGTACTTC | CAWSVRLRQETQYF
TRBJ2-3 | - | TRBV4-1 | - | TGCGCCAGCAGGGATACAGATACGCAGTATTTT | CASRDTDTQYF
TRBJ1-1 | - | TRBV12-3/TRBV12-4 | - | TGTGCCAGCAGTTTCGCCCGGGAAGCTTTCTTT | CASSFAREAFF
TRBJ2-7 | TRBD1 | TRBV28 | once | TGTGCCAGCAACAAACCGGGACAGCCCAGCGAGCAGTACTTC | CASNKPGQPSEQYF
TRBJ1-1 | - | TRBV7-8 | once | TGTGCCAGCAGCTTAGGCGGGCTGACCGATGTAGCTGAAGCTTTCTTT | CASSLGGLTDVAEAFF
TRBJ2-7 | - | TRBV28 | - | TGTGCCAGCAGTCCCCCCCCCGAGAACTACGAGCAGTACTTC | CASSPPPENYEQYF
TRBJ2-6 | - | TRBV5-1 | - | TGCGCCAGCAGGGAACACAGGGCCTCTGGGGCCAACGTCCTGACTTTC | CASREHRASGANVLTF
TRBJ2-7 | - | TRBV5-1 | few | TGCGCCAGCAGCTCCGACGGTACCTACGAGCAGTACTTC | CASSSDGTYEQYF
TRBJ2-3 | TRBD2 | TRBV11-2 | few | TGTGCCAGCAGCATCCCCCGTAAAGCTAGCGGGGGGCCTGGAACAGATACGCAGTATTTT | CASSIPRKASGGPGTDTQYF